This entry describes one T cell receptor (beta chain). Its antigen remains unknown. Time point of the sample: cycle 4 day 1 (C4D1), after less than seven weeks of nivolumab. Every patient was affected by relapse after autologous stem cell transplantation, while exposure to brentuximab vedotin was not uniform. Method: immunoSEQ multiplex PCR; TCRdb's copy keeps in-frame clones and lacks some. Of roughly 60,000 clones listed, about 92% are singletons. The CDR3 spans 14 residues. The sample belongs to a study of PD-1 blockade in classical Hodgkin lymphoma. Overall study results and limits: Possibly reflecting disease activity or prior therapy, repertoire differences have causes that remain undefined.

The origin of this receptor is a human donor with classical Hodgkin lymphoma. This sequence joins TRBV21-1 and TRBJ1-2. TRBV21-1 is a pseudogene segment. The sample was peripheral blood mononuclear cells (PBMCs), taken before the fourth cycle of nivolumab. CDR3 nucleotide sequence: TGTGCCAGCAGCAAAGCGAGAGGGAACTATGGCTACACCTTC. This gives the protein CASSKARGNYGYTF.